This TCR beta chain was sequenced for a study of cytomegalovirus exposure and HLA in healthy donors. Findings of the study overall: Sequencing depth roughly uniform across donors was assumed in presence/absence analyses.

To note about this clone: Antigen unknown.

The CDR3 totals 17 residues. Germline V gene lookup returns CDR1 SGHRS and CDR2 YFSETQ. V was cut by 5 bases and J by 3 bases, with 22 bases left in between. PCR involved 60 Vbeta and 13 Jbeta primers. Clones were read by immunoSEQ multiplex PCR, and TCRdb kept only the in-frame ones, dropping some. Among 200,000 to 250,000 clones listed, about 74% were seen once. The chain employs TRBV5-1 and TRBJ2-3, with D possibly TRBD1 on 8 matching bases. Source material: PBMCs. This TCR was recovered from a man in his forties in good health and CMV-seronegative. The CDR3 reads CASSFDRGGRRTDTQYF. CDR3 nucleotide sequence: TGCGCCAGCAGTTTTGACAGGGGAGGGAGGAGGACAGATACGCAGTATTTT.